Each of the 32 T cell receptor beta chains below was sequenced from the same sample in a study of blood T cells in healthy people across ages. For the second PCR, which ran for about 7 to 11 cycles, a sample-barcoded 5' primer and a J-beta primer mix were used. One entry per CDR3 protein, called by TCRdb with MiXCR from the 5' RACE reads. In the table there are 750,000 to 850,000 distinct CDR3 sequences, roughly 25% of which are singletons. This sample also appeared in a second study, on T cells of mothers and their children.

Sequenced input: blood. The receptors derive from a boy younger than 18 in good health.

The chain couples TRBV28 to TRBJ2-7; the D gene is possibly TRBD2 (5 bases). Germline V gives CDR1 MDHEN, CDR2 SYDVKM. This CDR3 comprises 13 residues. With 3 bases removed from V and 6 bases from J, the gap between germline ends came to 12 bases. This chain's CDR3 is CASSFGGSGEQYF. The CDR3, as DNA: TGTGCCAGCAGTTTTGGCGGGTCGGGCGAGCAGTACTTC.

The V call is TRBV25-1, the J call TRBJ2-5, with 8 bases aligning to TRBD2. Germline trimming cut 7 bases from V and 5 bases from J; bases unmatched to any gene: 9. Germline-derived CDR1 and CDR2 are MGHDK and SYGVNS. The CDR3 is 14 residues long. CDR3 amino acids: CASTQGLGGETQYF. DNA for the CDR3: TGTGCCAGCACCCAGGGACTAGGGGGTGAGACCCAGTACTTC.

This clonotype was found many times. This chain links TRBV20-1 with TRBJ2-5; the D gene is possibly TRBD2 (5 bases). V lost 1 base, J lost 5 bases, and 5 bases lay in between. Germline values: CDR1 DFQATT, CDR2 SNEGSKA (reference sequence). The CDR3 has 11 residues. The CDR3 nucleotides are TGCAGTGCTAGAGGGGAGGAGACCCAGTACTTC. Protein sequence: CSARGEETQYF.

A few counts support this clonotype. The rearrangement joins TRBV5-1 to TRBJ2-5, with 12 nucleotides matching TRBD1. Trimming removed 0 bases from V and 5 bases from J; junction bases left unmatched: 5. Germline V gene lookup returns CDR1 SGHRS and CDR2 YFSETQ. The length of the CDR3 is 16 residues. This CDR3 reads CASSLEGQGAKETQYF. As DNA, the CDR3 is TGCGCCAGCAGCTTGGAGGGACAGGGGGCGAAGGAGACCCAGTACTTC.

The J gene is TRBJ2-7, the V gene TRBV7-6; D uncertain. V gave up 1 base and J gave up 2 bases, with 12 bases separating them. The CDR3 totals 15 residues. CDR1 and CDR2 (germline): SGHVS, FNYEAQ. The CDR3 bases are TGTGCCAGCAGCTTAGAATCGGTTGGGGCCTACGAGCAGTACTTC. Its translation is CASSLESVGAYEQYF.

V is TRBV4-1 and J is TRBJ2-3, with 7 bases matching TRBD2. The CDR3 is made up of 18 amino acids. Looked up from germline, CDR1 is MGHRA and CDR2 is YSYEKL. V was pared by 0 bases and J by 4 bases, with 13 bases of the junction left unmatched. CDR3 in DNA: TGCGCCAGCAGCCAAGAAACGGGAGGCGGGATTGTGCCAGATACGCAGTATTTT. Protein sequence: CASSQETGGGIVPDTQYF.

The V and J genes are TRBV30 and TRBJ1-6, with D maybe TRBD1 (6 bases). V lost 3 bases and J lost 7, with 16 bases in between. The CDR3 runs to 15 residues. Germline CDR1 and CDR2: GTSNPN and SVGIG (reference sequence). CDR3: CAWRLPQGANSPLHF. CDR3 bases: TGTGCCTGGAGACTCCCACAGGGTGCGAATTCACCCCTCCACTTT.

For the CDR3, the DNA is TGCGCCAGCAGCTTGCAGGGGGCGACACTCGATGGCTACACCTTC. Protein sequence: CASSLQGATLDGYTF. This rearrangement joins TRBV5-1 to TRBJ1-2, with 8 bases aligning to TRBD1. Germline V CDR1 and CDR2: SGHRS, YFSETQ. CDR3 length: 15 amino acids. The ends lost 1 base at V and 6 bases at J; junction bases unmatched: 8.

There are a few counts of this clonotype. The CDR3, as DNA: TGCAGTGCCCACATACAGGCGGGGCGCACAGATACGCAGTATTTT. Amino acids: CSAHIQAGRTDTQYF. The chain has TRBV20-1 and TRBJ2-3; perhaps TRBD2 as D (6 bases). The CDR3 covers 15 residues. The V end lost 6 bases, the J end lost 1 base, and 17 bases lay between the germline ends. Germline-derived CDR1 and CDR2 are DFQATT and SNEGSKA (reference sequence).

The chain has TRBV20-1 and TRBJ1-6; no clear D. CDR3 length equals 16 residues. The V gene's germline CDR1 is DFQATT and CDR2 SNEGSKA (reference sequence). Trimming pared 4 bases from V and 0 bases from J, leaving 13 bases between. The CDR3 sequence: CSATTVLSSYNSPLHF. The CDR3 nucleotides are TGCAGTGCTACCACAGTGCTGAGCTCCTATAATTCACCCCTCCACTTT.

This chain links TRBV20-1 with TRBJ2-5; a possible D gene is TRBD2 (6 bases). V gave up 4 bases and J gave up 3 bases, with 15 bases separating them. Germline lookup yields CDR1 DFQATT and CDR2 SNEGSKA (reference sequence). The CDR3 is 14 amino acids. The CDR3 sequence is CSAKQRRGKETQYF. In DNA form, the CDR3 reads TGCAGTGCTAAACAAAGACGGGGGAAAGAGACCCAGTACTTC.

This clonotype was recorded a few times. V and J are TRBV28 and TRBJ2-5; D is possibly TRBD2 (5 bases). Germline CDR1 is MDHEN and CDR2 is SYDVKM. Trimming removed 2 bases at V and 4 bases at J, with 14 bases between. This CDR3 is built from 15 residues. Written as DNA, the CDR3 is TGTGCCAGCAGTTTAATGGTCAGCGGAAGAGAGACCCAGTACTTC. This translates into CASSLMVSGRETQYF.

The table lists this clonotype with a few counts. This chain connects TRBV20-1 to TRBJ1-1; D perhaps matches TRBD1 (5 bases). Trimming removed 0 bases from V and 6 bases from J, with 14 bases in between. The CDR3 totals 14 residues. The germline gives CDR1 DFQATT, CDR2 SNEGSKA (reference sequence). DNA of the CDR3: TGCAGTGCTAGAGATTTCGGGGGTGACGCTGAAGCTTTCTTT. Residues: CSARDFGGDAEAFF.

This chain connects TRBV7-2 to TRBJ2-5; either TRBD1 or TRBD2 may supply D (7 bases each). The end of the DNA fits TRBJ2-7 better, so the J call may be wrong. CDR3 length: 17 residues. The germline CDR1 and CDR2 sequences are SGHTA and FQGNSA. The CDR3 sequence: CASSQGGASGLRYEQYF. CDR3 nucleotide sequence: TGTGCCAGCAGCCAGGGGGGGGCTAGCGGACTACGCTACGAGCAGTACTTC.

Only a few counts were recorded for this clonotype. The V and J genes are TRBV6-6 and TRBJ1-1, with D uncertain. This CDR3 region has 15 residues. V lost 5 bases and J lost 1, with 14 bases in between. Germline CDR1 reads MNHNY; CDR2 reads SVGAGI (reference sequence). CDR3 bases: TGTGCCAGCAGTCCCACTGGCGGGAAGAACACTGAAGCTTTCTTT. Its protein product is CASSPTGGKNTEAFF.

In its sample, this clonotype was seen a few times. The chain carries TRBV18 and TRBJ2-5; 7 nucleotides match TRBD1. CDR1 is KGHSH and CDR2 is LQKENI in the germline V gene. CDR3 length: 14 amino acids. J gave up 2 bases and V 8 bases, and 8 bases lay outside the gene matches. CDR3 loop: CASLPDRDQETQYF. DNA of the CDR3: TGTGCCAGCCTTCCTGACAGGGATCAAGAGACCCAGTACTTC.

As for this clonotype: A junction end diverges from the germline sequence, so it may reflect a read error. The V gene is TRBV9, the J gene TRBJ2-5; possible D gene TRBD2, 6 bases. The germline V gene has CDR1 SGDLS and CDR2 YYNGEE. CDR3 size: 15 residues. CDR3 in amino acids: CASSPSHGGLNEQCF. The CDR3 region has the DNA TGTGCCAGCAGCCCCAGTCACGGGGGATTAAACGAGCAGTGCTTC.

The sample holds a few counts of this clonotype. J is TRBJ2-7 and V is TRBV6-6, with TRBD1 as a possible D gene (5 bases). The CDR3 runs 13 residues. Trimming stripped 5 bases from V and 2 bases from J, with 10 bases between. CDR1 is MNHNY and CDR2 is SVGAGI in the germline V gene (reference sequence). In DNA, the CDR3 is TGTGCCAGCAGTCCCGACAGCCCCTACGAGCAGTACTTC. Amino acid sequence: CASSPDSPYEQYF.

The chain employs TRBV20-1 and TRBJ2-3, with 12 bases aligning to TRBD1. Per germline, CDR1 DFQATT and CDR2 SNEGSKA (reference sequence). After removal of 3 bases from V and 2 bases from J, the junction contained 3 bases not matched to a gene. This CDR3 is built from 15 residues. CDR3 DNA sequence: TGCAGTGCTAGTCGGGACAGGGGGCCCACAGATACGCAGTATTTT. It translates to CSASRDRGPTDTQYF.

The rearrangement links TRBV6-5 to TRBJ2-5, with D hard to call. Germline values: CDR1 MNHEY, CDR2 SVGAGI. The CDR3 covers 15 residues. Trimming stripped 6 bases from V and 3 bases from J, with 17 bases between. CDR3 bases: TGTGCCAGCAGCCCTGGCGTCATACGGAAAGAGACCCAGTACTTC. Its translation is CASSPGVIRKETQYF.

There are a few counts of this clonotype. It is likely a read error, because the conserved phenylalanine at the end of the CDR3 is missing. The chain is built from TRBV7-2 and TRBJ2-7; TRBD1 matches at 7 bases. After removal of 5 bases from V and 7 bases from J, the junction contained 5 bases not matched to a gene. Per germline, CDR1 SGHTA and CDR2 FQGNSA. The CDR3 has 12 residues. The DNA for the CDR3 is TGTGCCAGCAGCCAAACAGGGGTTGAGCAGTACCTC. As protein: CASSQTGVEQYL.

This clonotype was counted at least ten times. CDR3 sequence reads: CASSLGLAGGDTQYF. The DNA of the CDR3 is TGTGCCAGCAGTTTAGGGCTAGCGGGAGGTGATACGCAGTATTTT. The J gene is TRBJ2-3, the V gene TRBV27, with 11 positions matching TRBD2. Trimming at V came to 2 bases and at J to 6 bases, leaving 4 bases not matched to a gene. Germline CDR1 is MNHEY and CDR2 is SMNVEV (reference sequence). This CDR3 spans 15 amino acids.

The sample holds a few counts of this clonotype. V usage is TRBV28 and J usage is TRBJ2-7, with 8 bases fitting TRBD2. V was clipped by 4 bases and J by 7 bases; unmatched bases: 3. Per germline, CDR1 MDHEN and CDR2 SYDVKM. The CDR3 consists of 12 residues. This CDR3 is CASSSGTREQYF. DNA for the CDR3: TGTGCCAGCAGTTCCGGGACTAGAGAGCAGTACTTC.

For the CDR3, the DNA is TGTGCCACCAGTGATTTCAGAAACATTCAGTACTTC. Encoded protein: CATSDFRNIQYF. The V and J genes are TRBV24-1 and TRBJ2-4, with D hard to call. CDR3 length equals 12 residues. Trimming pared 1 base from V and 6 bases from J, leaving 3 bases between. Germline V gene data show CDR1 as KGHDR and CDR2 as SFDVKD.

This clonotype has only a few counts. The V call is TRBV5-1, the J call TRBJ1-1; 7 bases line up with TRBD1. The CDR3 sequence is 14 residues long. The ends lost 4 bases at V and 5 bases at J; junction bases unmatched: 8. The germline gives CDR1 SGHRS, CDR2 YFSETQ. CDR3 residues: CASSQRQGDTEAFF. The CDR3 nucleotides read TGCGCCAGCAGCCAGAGACAGGGAGATACTGAAGCTTTCTTT.

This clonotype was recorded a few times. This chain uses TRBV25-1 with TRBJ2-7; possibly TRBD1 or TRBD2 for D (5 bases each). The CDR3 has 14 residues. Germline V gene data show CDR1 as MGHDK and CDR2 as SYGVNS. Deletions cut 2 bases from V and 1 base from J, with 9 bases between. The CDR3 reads CASSEQGVSYEQYF. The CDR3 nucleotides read TGTGCCAGCAGTGAACAGGGAGTTTCCTACGAGCAGTACTTC.

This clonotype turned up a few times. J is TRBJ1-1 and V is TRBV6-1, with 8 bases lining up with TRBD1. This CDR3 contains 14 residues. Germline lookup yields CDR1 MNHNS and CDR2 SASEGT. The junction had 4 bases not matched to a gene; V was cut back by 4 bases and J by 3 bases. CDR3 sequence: CASSANRGYTEAFF. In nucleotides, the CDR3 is TGTGCCAGCAGTGCTAACAGGGGGTACACTGAAGCTTTCTTT.

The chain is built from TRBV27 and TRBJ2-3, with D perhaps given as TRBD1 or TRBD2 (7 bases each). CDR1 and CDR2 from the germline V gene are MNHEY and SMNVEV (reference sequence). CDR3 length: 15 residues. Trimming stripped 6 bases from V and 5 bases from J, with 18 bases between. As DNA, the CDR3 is TGTGCCAGCAGCTACTCAGGGGGGGCCGGAGATACGCAGTATTTT. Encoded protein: CASSYSGGAGDTQYF.

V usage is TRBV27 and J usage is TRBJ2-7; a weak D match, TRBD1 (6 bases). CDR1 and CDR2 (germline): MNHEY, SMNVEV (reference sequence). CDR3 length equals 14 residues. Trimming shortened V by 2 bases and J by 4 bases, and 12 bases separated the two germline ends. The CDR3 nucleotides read TGTGCCAGCAGTTTAATGGACAGTAGGTACGAGCAGTACTTC. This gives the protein CASSLMDSRYEQYF.

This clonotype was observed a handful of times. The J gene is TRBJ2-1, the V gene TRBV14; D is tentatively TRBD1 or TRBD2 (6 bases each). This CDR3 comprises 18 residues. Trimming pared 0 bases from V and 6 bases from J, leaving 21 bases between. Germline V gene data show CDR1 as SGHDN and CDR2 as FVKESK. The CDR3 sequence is CASSQEDSGLGGGNEQFF. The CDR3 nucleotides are TGTGCCAGCAGCCAAGAGGACAGCGGACTGGGGGGAGGCAATGAGCAGTTCTTC.

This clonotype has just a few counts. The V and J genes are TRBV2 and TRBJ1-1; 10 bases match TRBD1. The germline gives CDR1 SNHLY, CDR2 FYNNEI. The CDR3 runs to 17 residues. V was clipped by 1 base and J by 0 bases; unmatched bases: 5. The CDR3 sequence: CASSEGTGGGLNTEAFF. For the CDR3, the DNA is TGTGCCAGCAGTGAAGGGACAGGGGGAGGTTTGAACACTGAAGCTTTCTTT.

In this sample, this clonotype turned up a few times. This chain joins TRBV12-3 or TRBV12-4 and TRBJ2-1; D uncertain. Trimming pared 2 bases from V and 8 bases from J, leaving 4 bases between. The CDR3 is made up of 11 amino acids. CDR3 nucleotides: TGTGCCAGCAGTTTAATGTATGAGCAGTTCTTC. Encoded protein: CASSLMYEQFF.